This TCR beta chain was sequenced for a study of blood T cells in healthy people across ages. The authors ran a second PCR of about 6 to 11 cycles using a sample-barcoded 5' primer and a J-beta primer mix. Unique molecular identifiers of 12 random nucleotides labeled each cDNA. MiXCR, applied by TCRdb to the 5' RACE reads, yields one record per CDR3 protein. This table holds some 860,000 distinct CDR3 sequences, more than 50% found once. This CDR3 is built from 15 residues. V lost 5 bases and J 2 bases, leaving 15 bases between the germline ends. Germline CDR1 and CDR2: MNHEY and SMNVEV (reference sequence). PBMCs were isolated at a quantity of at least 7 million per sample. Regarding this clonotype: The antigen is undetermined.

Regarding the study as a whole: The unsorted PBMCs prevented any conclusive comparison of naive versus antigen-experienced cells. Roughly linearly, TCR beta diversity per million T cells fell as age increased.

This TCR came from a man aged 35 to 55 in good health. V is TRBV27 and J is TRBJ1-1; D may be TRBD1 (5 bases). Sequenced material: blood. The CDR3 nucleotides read TGTGCCAGCAGTCCTCCCCCAGGGATAAACACTGAAGCTTTCTTT. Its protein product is CASSPPPGINTEAFF.